The rows below give T cell receptor beta chains drawn from one sample of a study of technical replicates of blood from four donors. Clones were sequenced by immunoSEQ multiplex PCR, and TCRdb holds only the in-frame ones, with some missing. The sample lists tens of thousands of clones; 94% were seen once. Sequenced input: T cells isolated from PBMCs. The receptors come from a human donor in good health. Each CDR3 is given with its conserved first and last residue. D genes are given only for firm matches. For some rows the clone size is stated as once, few or many, or as a class when expanded; others skip it.

d_call clone_size j_call v_call cdr3_nt cdr3_aa
TRBD1 NA TRBJ2-1 TRBV5-1 TGCGCCAGCAGCTTGGTAAAAGACAGGGCTGGTGAGCAGTTCTTC CASSLVKDRAGEQFF
NA NA TRBJ1-6 TRBV6-5 TGTGCCAGCAGTTACACAGTATTGAATTCACCCCTCCACTTT CASSYTVLNSPLHF
NA NA TRBJ1-6 TRBV11-3 TGTGCCAGCAGCTTTAATCCAGACGCTTCGGGTTCACCCCTCCACTTT CASSFNPDASGSPLHF
NA NA TRBJ2-7 TRBV28 TGTGCCAGCTCCTGGGCAGGGGCCTACGAGCAGTACTTC CASSWAGAYEQYF
NA NA TRBJ1-5 TRBV30 TGTGCCTGGAGTGTGGGGGGAGGCAATCAGCCCCAGCATTTT CAWSVGGGNQPQHF
TRBD1 once TRBJ1-4 TRBV9 TGTGCCAGCAGCGCAAGGGACAGGGTTTTTGGTGAAAAACTGTTTTTT CASSARDRVFGEKLFF
NA NA TRBJ2-7 TRBV25-1 TGTGCCAGCACCTTCGACGGAGGGGAGGAGTACTTC CASTFDGGEEYF
NA NA TRBJ2-1 TRBV7-9 TGTGCCAGCAGAGGGTGGCAGGGGTCAGACAATGAGCAGTTCTTC CASRGWQGSDNEQFF
NA NA TRBJ1-2 TRBV21-1 TGTGCCAGCAGCAAATATTTTAGCAGTGGCTACACCTTC CASSKYFSSGYTF
NA NA TRBJ1-2 TRBV7-9 TGTGCCAGCAGCACCCGGGGGGTATTGGATGGCTACACCTTC CASSTRGVLDGYTF
TRBD2 NA TRBJ2-5 TRBV7-7 TGTGCTAGCAGCTTAGGTGGACTAGCGGGGATAGGGGGAGAGACCCAGTACTTC CASSLGGLAGIGGETQYF
NA NA TRBJ2-3 TRBV5-1 TGCGCCAGCAGCTTGGGGCCCAGCACAGATACGCAGTATTTT CASSLGPSTDTQYF
TRBD1 few TRBJ1-1 TRBV5-1 TGCGCCAGCAGCTTAGGGGACAGTTGGATCGCTGAAGCTTTCTTT CASSLGDSWIAEAFF
NA NA TRBJ1-1 TRBV11-1 TGTGCCAGCAGCCCCGGACTAAACACTGAAGCTTTCTTT CASSPGLNTEAFF